A single sample is the source of the 21 T cell receptor beta chains below, sequenced in a study of T cells in Graves' hyperthyroidism and ophthalmopathy. Authors of the study amplified TCR beta CDR3 regions from RNA transcripts. A first-round RT-PCR of the TCR CDR3 used the HTBI primer set. MiXCR was run by TCRdb on the multiplex PCR reads, yielding one entry per CDR3 protein. Of about 560,000 distinct CDR3 sequences in the sample, roughly 17% were seen once. The specimen was blood. The source is a woman in her late teens or twenties with Graves' hyperthyroidism.

This clonotype came up many times. V and J are TRBV6-1 and TRBJ2-7; unclear D gene. Germline values: CDR1 MNHNS, CDR2 SASEGT. The CDR3 length is 13 residues. With 10 bases removed from V and 1 base from J, the gap between germline ends came to 14 bases. The CDR3 is CATQRLESYEQYF. As DNA, the CDR3 is TGTGCCACCCAGAGGTTGGAATCCTACGAGCAGTACTTC.

The rearrangement joins TRBV6-1 to TRBJ2-6; TRBD1 agrees at 9 bases. The germline V gene encodes CDR1 MNHNS and CDR2 SASEGT. With 7 bases clipped from V and 3 bases from J, the junction kept 10 bases outside the gene matches. The CDR3 runs 17 residues. CDR3 nucleotides: TGTGCCAGCACCTACGGGGACAGGGAATTTGGGGCCAACGTCCTGACTTTC. Translation: CASTYGDREFGANVLTF.

This clonotype was recorded a few times. This may arise from a read error, as a much more abundant clone is one base away. The chain links TRBV7-9 to TRBJ2-7, with 7 positions matching TRBD2. CDR3 length: 14 amino acids. Germline CDR1 and CDR2: SEHNR and FQNEAQ (reference sequence). CDR3 nucleotide sequence: TGTGCCAGCAGCTTAGCACTAGCGAGGGACGAGCAGCACTTC. Its protein product is CASSLALARDEQHF.

The sample holds a few counts of this clonotype. This chain uses TRBV12-3 or TRBV12-4 with TRBJ1-5; TRBD1 matches 9 bases. The CDR3 loop spans 14 amino acids. V lost 5 bases and J lost 6; bases outside the gene matches: 5. The CDR3 DNA reads as TGTGCCAGCAGTAAACAGGGGGCGGGTCAGCCCCAGCATTTT. This gives the protein CASSKQGAGQPQHF.

There are many counts of this clonotype. CDR3 coding DNA: TGTGCCAGCAGTTACTCGATTGGGGCGGATCCTAGCACAGATACGCAGTATTTT. Encoded protein: CASSYSIGADPSTDTQYF. The chain employs TRBV6-6 and TRBJ2-3; tentatively, D is TRBD1 (5 bases). CDR1 MNHNY and CDR2 SVGAGI come from the germline V gene (reference sequence). The CDR3 is made up of 18 amino acids. Trimming took 0 bases from V and 0 from J, leaving 16 bases between them.

This clonotype was recorded many times. The rearrangement joins TRBV2 to TRBJ1-3; D unresolved. In germline, CDR1 is SNHLY, CDR2 FYNNEI. The CDR3 loop spans 17 amino acids. The V end was cut by 0 bases, the J end by 0 bases, with 12 bases between. CDR3 amino acids: CASSEASGGSSGNTIYF. CDR3 nucleotide sequence: TGTGCCAGCAGTGAAGCCAGCGGAGGAAGCTCTGGAAACACCATATATTTT.

Worth noting for this clonotype: One junction end does not reproduce the germline sequence, and a read error may be involved. This chain connects TRBV6-1 to TRBJ2-1, with D maybe TRBD1 (5 bases). CDR3 length: 15 amino acids. Germline-derived CDR1 and CDR2 are MNHNS and SASEGT. Here the CDR3 DNA reads TGTGCCAGCAGTCCCAGGTGGGGCTCCTACAATAAGCAGTTCTTC. Translation gives CASSPRWGSYNKQFF.

This clonotype was picked up one time. The V gene is TRBV11-2, the J gene TRBJ1-6, with D unresolved. Deletions cut 2 bases from V and 9 bases from J, with 11 bases between. Germline V gene data show CDR1 as SGHAT and CDR2 as FQNNGV. The CDR3 totals 14 residues. CDR3 protein: CASSLLGLGSPLHF. CDR3 nucleotides: TGTGCCAGCAGCTTACTGGGTCTAGGTTCACCCCTCCACTTT.

This clonotype was detected only a few times. The chain carries TRBV10-1 and TRBJ2-1; a possible D gene is TRBD1 (5 bases). Trimming shortened V by 7 bases and J by 7 bases, and 17 bases separated the two germline ends. The CDR3 contains 14 residues. CDR1 is WNHNN, CDR2 SYGVQD, per germline (reference sequence). The CDR3 sequence is CASTNTGAENEQFF. The DNA of the CDR3 is TGCGCCAGCACCAATACTGGGGCGGAAAATGAGCAGTTCTTC.

This clonotype was seen only a few times. The chain joins TRBV4-2 to TRBJ1-1; D not certain. CDR1 and CDR2 from the germline V gene are LGHNA and YNFKEQ. The CDR3 is 15 residues long. V lost 4 bases and J lost 1, with 13 bases in between. The CDR3 sequence: CASSPQLGGNTEAFF. The CDR3 coding sequence is TGTGCCAGCAGCCCCCAGTTAGGTGGGAACACTGAAGCTTTCTTT.

There are a few counts of this clonotype. J is TRBJ2-1 and V is TRBV27, with D hard to call. Deletions cut 6 bases from V and 0 bases from J, with 12 bases between. The CDR3 runs 15 residues. CDR1 and CDR2 (germline): MNHEY, SMNVEV (reference sequence). The CDR3 nucleotides read TGTGCCAGCAGGGCACAGCGACACTCCTACAATGAGCAGTTCTTC. Its translation: CASRAQRHSYNEQFF.

This clonotype was found many times. CDR3 DNA sequence: TGTGCCAGCAACAGGGCTAGCGGGAGGGCAGGTGATACGCAGTATTTT. Protein product: CASNRASGRAGDTQYF. This chain connects TRBV28 to TRBJ2-3; TRBD2 aligns across 12 bases. Germline assignment: CDR1 MDHEN and CDR2 SYDVKM. The CDR3 has 16 residues. Germline trimming cut 7 bases from V and 6 bases from J; bases unmatched to any gene: 11.

This clonotype was detected ten times or more. The V gene is TRBV2, the J gene TRBJ2-1; 11 positions agree with TRBD2. The germline CDR1 and CDR2 sequences are SNHLY and FYNNEI. V was pared by 4 bases and J by 1 base, with 9 bases of the junction left unmatched. The CDR3 length is 18 residues. CDR3 coding DNA: TGTGCCAGCAGTGCCCTAGCGGGAGGTTCGGGGTCCTACAATGAGCAGTTCTTC. Encoded protein: CASSALAGGSGSYNEQFF.

V gene TRBV5-1 combines with J gene TRBJ2-3, with 13 positions matching TRBD2. With V trimmed by 4 bases and J by 5 bases, 7 bases remained unmatched. The germline gives CDR1 SGHRS, CDR2 YFSETQ. The CDR3 length is 16 residues. This CDR3 reads CASSLGLAGDGDTQYF. The CDR3 DNA sequence: TGCGCCAGCAGCCTAGGACTAGCGGGAGACGGAGATACGCAGTATTTT.

This clonotype was counted once. The chain carries TRBV10-1 and TRBJ1-5; 11 bases agree with TRBD1. The CDR3 consists of 16 residues. Germline values: CDR1 WNHNN, CDR2 SYGVQD (reference sequence). V shed 4 bases and J 5 bases; nucleotides not matched to a gene: 7. The CDR3 coding sequence is TGCGCCAGCAGTGTTGGACAGGGGGCAGTGTATCAGCCCCAGCATTTT. This gives the protein CASSVGQGAVYQPQHF.

The sample holds many counts of this clonotype. The chain carries TRBV5-1 and TRBJ2-3; 13 positions match TRBD2. Looked up from germline, CDR1 is SGHRS and CDR2 is YFSETQ. The ends lost 3 bases at V and 5 bases at J; junction bases unmatched: 12. The CDR3 is made up of 18 amino acids. The CDR3 here is CASSWGLAGKGYGDTQYF. CDR3 bases: TGCGCCAGCAGCTGGGGACTAGCGGGAAAGGGATACGGAGATACGCAGTATTTT.

V is TRBV6-1 and J is TRBJ2-2; the D gene is possibly TRBD1 (5 bases). There are 14 residues in the CDR3. The germline V gene has CDR1 MNHNS and CDR2 SASEGT. Trimming removed 5 bases from V and 7 bases from J, with 14 bases in between. The CDR3 here is CASSNPQVNGELFF. CDR3 in DNA: TGTGCCAGCAGTAACCCACAGGTCAACGGGGAGCTGTTTTTT.

There are a few counts of this clonotype. The chain uses TRBV5-1 and TRBJ1-4; 7 nucleotides align to TRBD1. This CDR3 comprises 16 residues. Trimming cost V 4 bases and J 0 bases; bases outside gene matches: 6. Germline V gives CDR1 SGHRS, CDR2 YFSETQ. The CDR3 DNA sequence: TGCGCCAGCAGCCAAAACACAGGGGCAACTAATGAAAAACTGTTTTTT. Protein sequence: CASSQNTGATNEKLFF.

This clonotype was observed a handful of times. The chain uses TRBV19 and TRBJ2-1, with a tentative D call TRBD1 (6 bases). V was trimmed by 6 bases and J by 0 bases, leaving 12 bases between them. CDR1 and CDR2 from the germline V gene are LNHDA and SQIVND (reference sequence). The CDR3 runs 15 residues. The DNA of the CDR3 is TGTGCCAGTAGCAAAAACAGGGTCTCCTACAATGAGCAGTTCTTC. Its protein is CASSKNRVSYNEQFF.

This chain joins TRBV2 and TRBJ1-2; possibly TRBD1 for D (5 bases). The CDR3 covers 15 residues. Trimming shortened V by 0 bases and J by 4 bases, and 12 bases separated the two germline ends. The germline V gene encodes CDR1 SNHLY and CDR2 FYNNEI. CDR3 in DNA: TGTGCCAGCAGTGAAGCAGATGGGGGTAGCTATGGCTACACCTTC. Translation gives CASSEADGGSYGYTF.

J is TRBJ2-3 and V is TRBV5-6; 13 bases are a match to TRBD2. CDR1 SGHDT and CDR2 YYEEEE come from the germline V gene. The CDR3 covers 16 residues. Trimming cost V 1 base and J 4 bases; bases outside gene matches: 3. The CDR3 DNA reads TGTGCCAGCAGCTTGCGGACTAGCGGGAGATCAGATACGCAGTATTTT. It yields the protein CASSLRTSGRSDTQYF.